These 23 T cell receptor beta chains originate from one sample sequenced in a study of T cell responses to AZD1222 COVID-19 vaccine. Sequencing used immunoSEQ multiplex PCR; TCRdb keeps in-frame clones, though not all of them. The sample shows 110,000 or so clones, around 90% of them seen only once. The sample consisted of peripheral blood, taken 28 days after the second AZD1222 dose. All receptors come from an adult who received the AZD1222 COVID-19 vaccine.

The J gene is TRBJ1-2, the V gene TRBV21-1. TRBV21-1 is assigned pseudogene status. The CDR3 runs 12 residues. The CDR3 sequence is CASSKLRVGYTF. The CDR3 bases are TGTGCCAGCAGCAAGCTACGGGTTGGCTACACCTTC.

This chain uses TRBV7-8 with TRBJ1-1; possible D gene TRBD1, 5 bases. Per germline, CDR1 SGHVS and CDR2 FQNEAQ. The CDR3 runs 13 residues. Trimming took off 5 bases at V and 7 bases at J, with 14 bases between the two ends. The CDR3 sequence is CASSPKDSLEAFF. The CDR3 nucleotides are TGTGCCAGCAGCCCAAAAGACAGCCTTGAAGCTTTCTTT.

The chain recombines TRBV4-3 with TRBJ1-1; D is perhaps TRBD1 (5 bases). Trimming took off 0 bases at V and 9 bases at J, with 11 bases between the two ends. This CDR3 has 13 residues. From germline, CDR1 is LGHNA and CDR2 YSLEER. CDR3 sequence reads: CASSQEARVKAFF. The CDR3 coding sequence is TGCGCCAGCAGCCAAGAGGCCAGGGTTAAAGCTTTCTTT.

The chain combines TRBV3-1 (or the pseudogene TRBV3-2) with TRBJ2-5; D remains unclear. Trimming cost V 1 base and J 4 bases, with 19 bases left between them. Germline V gene lookup returns CDR1 LGHDT and CDR2 YNNKEL (reference sequence). CDR3 size: 17 residues. In DNA, the CDR3 is TGTGCCAGCAGCCAAGGCAATGGGCCCCCCGCGAGAGAGACCCAGTACTTC. Amino acid sequence: CASSQGNGPPARETQYF.

This clone was seen a few times. CDR3 nucleotide sequence: TGTGCCAGCAGTGACCATCTAGAGGGCAGGGAGCAGTTCTTC. It translates to CASSDHLEGREQFF. V usage is TRBV6-4 and J usage is TRBJ2-1; D is perhaps TRBD2 (5 bases). V lost 2 bases to trimming and J lost 10 bases, with 15 bases between them. Germline values: CDR1 MRHNA, CDR2 SNTAGT. The CDR3 spans 14 residues.

In regard to this clone: At one boundary the junction diverges from the germline segment, which might be a read error. The gene calls are TRBV7-7 and TRBJ2-3, with TRBD1 matching 7 bases. The V gene's germline CDR1 is SSHAT and CDR2 FNYEAQ (reference sequence). This CDR3 comprises 16 residues. The CDR3 spells CASRPLTGSSTDTQYF. Written as DNA, the CDR3 is TGTGCTAGCAGGCCCCTGACAGGGTCTAGCACAGATACGCAGTATTTT.

The gene calls are TRBV27 and TRBJ1-5; 8 nucleotides agree with TRBD1. Trimming cost V 4 bases and J 7 bases; bases outside gene matches: 12. The germline V gene has CDR1 MNHEY and CDR2 SMNVEV (reference sequence). CDR3 length: 16 residues. Here the CDR3 DNA reads TGTGCCAGCAGTTCCCAGCAGGGGGCAAGGGGGCAGCCCCAGCATTTT. It codes for CASSSQQGARGQPQHF.

The chain couples TRBV7-9 to TRBJ1-1; 9 nucleotides match TRBD1. This CDR3 is built from 15 residues. Germline V gene data show CDR1 as SEHNR and CDR2 as FQNEAQ (reference sequence). Trimming took 5 bases from V and 0 from J; bases not matched to a gene: 4. CDR3 region: CASSPGTGLNTEAFF. DNA of the CDR3: TGTGCCAGCAGCCCGGGGACAGGGCTGAACACTGAAGCTTTCTTT.

The CDR3: CASSLGQGKGELFF. The CDR3 region has the DNA TGTGCCAGCAGCTTGGGACAGGGCAAAGGGGAGCTGTTTTTT. The gene calls are TRBV5-5 and TRBJ2-2; 7 positions match TRBD1. Germline trimming cut 0 bases from V and 8 bases from J; bases unmatched to any gene: 4. There are 14 residues in the CDR3. Per germline, CDR1 SGHKS and CDR2 YYEKEE (reference sequence).

The V and J genes are TRBV5-1 and TRBJ1-6; 9 nucleotides line up with TRBD1. The V and J ends lost 6 bases and 8 bases, in that order; junction bases with no gene match: 15. CDR3 length: 17 amino acids. Germline V gene lookup returns CDR1 SGHRS and CDR2 YFSETQ. The CDR3: CASTYSGTGWSDSPLHF. CDR3 DNA sequence: TGCGCCAGCACCTACTCGGGGACAGGGTGGTCGGATTCACCCCTCCACTTT. The whole variable domain, filled in from reference TRBV5-1 and TRBJ1-6, reads KAGVTQTPRYLIKTRGQQVTLSCSPISGHRSVSWYQQTPGQGLQFLFEYFSETQRNKGNFPGRFSGRQFSNSRSEMNVSTLELGDSALYLCASTYSGTGWSDSPLHFGNGTRLTVT.

V and J are TRBV29-1 and TRBJ1-1, with D unresolved. The CDR3 loop spans 14 amino acids. The ends were cut back, 4 bases at V and 0 bases at J, with 12 bases in the middle. Germline assignment: CDR1 SQVTM and CDR2 ANQGSEA. CDR3 sequence (DNA): TGCAGCGTTGGAAGGAGCTTTCTGAACACTGAAGCTTTCTTT. Translation: CSVGRSFLNTEAFF.

The chain employs TRBV6-1 and TRBJ2-5; unclear D gene. The CDR3 sequence is 14 residues long. CDR1 is MNHNS, CDR2 SASEGT, per germline. V shed 1 base and J shed 5 bases, with 11 bases lying between them. CDR3 in DNA: TGTGCCAGCAGTGAAGGACTTGCTAGGGAGACCCAGTACTTC. This gives the protein CASSEGLARETQYF.

V usage is TRBV11-3 and J usage is TRBJ1-1, with D tentatively TRBD1 (6 bases). V was shortened by 1 base and J by 6 bases, with 18 bases between the two germline ends. Germline assignment: CDR1 SGHNT and CDR2 YENEEA. This CDR3 has 16 residues. The DNA of the CDR3 is TGTGCCAGCAGCTTAGGAACGGGTGCGGCAGGGGCTGAAGCTTTCTTT. Amino acids: CASSLGTGAAGAEAFF.

CDR3 protein: CATSRDRANYEQYF. The CDR3 region has the DNA TGTGCCACCAGCAGAGACAGGGCCAACTACGAGCAGTACTTC. The chain uses TRBV15 and TRBJ2-7, with D perhaps matching TRBD1 (5 bases). CDR1 and CDR2 (germline): LNHNV, YYDKDF (reference sequence). V was cut by 0 bases and J by 3 bases, with 9 bases left in between. The CDR3 has 14 amino acids.

This clone was counted a single time. V is TRBV29-1 and J is TRBJ2-1, with D possibly TRBD2 on 6 matching bases. Trimming shortened V by 5 bases and J by 3 bases, and 17 bases separated the two germline ends. Germline V gene data show CDR1 as SQVTM and CDR2 as ANQGSEA. CDR3 length equals 15 residues. The CDR3 DNA reads as TGCAGCGTTACGGCGGGGCAGGGCTTCTACAATGAGCAGTTCTTC. Protein sequence: CSVTAGQGFYNEQFF.

This clone was counted a few times. The V and J genes are TRBV10-3 and TRBJ2-1; 7 positions agree with TRBD1. The CDR3 sequence is 14 residues long. Germline lookup yields CDR1 ENHRY and CDR2 SYGVKD. Germline trimming cut 6 bases from V and 3 bases from J; bases unmatched to any gene: 5. CDR3 DNA sequence: TGTGCCATCAGCGGACAGGTTAGCTACAATGAGCAGTTCTTC. Translation gives CAISGQVSYNEQFF.

V is TRBV27 and J is TRBJ2-7, with a tentative D call TRBD2 (6 bases). CDR3 length: 12 amino acids. The germline V gene has CDR1 MNHEY and CDR2 SMNVEV (reference sequence). CDR3 loop: CASGTYTYEQYF. The CDR3 nucleotides are TGTGCGTCCGGGACTTACACCTACGAGCAGTACTTC.

The chain recombines TRBV4-2 with TRBJ2-3, with D perhaps given as TRBD1 or TRBD2 (5 bases each). Trimming took off 0 bases at V and 5 bases at J, with 24 bases between the two ends. The germline V gene encodes CDR1 LGHNA and CDR2 YNFKEQ. CDR3 size: 19 residues. This CDR3 reads CASSQDPPPGAMGGDTQYF. CDR3 DNA sequence: TGTGCCAGCAGCCAAGATCCCCCCCCCGGGGCGATGGGTGGAGATACGCAGTATTTT.

The V and J genes are TRBV6-2 or TRBV6-3 and TRBJ2-1; TRBD2 aligns across 9 bases. The ends lost 2 bases at V and 9 bases at J; junction bases unmatched: 11. This CDR3 has 16 residues. Germline lookup yields CDR1 MNHEY and CDR2 SVGEGT. CDR3 DNA: TGTGCCAGCAGTTACGTTGAGCTAGCGGGACGGGGTGAGCAGTTCTTC. Amino acids: CASSYVELAGRGEQFF.

CDR3 DNA sequence: TGTGCCAGCAGCCGAAGAGGAGATGGCTACACCTTC. It is translated as CASSRRGDGYTF. The chain combines TRBV4-2 with TRBJ1-2; D gene unclear. Trimming pared 4 bases from V and 6 bases from J, leaving 9 bases between. Germline V gene data show CDR1 as LGHNA and CDR2 as YNFKEQ. The CDR3 loop spans 12 amino acids.

This chain joins TRBV28 and TRBJ2-4; either TRBD1 or TRBD2 may supply D (5 bases each). V lost 3 bases and J 7 bases, leaving 22 bases between the germline ends. This CDR3 is built from 17 residues. Germline V CDR1 and CDR2: MDHEN, SYDVKM. DNA for the CDR3: TGTGCCAGCAGTTTTAGGTCGGGACGAAACCGCTTCAACATTCAGTACTTC. As protein: CASSFRSGRNRFNIQYF.

This clone was detected a few times. The chain carries TRBV29-1 and TRBJ2-1; 7 positions agree with TRBD2. The CDR3 is made up of 16 amino acids. Per the germline V gene, CDR1 is SQVTM and CDR2 is ANQGSEA. V was pared by 4 bases and J by 0 bases, with 9 bases of the junction left unmatched. DNA for the CDR3: TGCAGCGTTGTGGGCCTAGCGGAGAGCTCCTACAATGAGCAGTTCTTC. It yields the protein CSVVGLAESSYNEQFF.

The chain joins TRBV7-8 to TRBJ1-6; TRBD1 matches at 7 bases. The ends lost 3 bases at V and 10 bases at J; junction bases unmatched: 3. This CDR3 has 13 amino acids. CDR1 SGHVS and CDR2 FQNEAQ come from the germline V gene. CDR3 bases: TGTGCCAGCAGCTTTGACAGGGTGTCACCCCTCCACTTT. Its protein product is CASSFDRVSPLHF.